The 16 T cell receptor beta chains in this list originate from one sample, sequenced in a study of T cells in Graves' hyperthyroidism and ophthalmopathy. Using RNA transcripts as the source, TCR beta CDR3 regions were amplified. HTBI primers were employed in a first-round RT-PCR of the TCR CDR3. MiXCR, run by TCRdb on the multiplex PCR reads, gives a single entry per CDR3 protein. Seen here are some 360,000 distinct CDR3 sequences, approximately 14% observed once, and the top ten hold approximately 9.9%. Sequences were obtained from blood. The receptors originated from a woman in her sixties or seventies with Graves' hyperthyroidism.

This clonotype was seen many times. The chain is built from TRBV28 and TRBJ2-1; TRBD2 might be the D (6 bases). The germline gives CDR1 MDHEN, CDR2 SYDVKM. V dropped 9 bases and J dropped 6 bases, with 15 bases sitting between them. The CDR3 has 13 amino acids. CDR3 in DNA: TGTGCCAGTGCACTAGCCGCGATCAATGAGCAGTTCTTC. Encoded protein: CASALAAINEQFF. The full variable domain, completed using reference TRBV28 and TRBJ2-1, is DVKVTQSSRYLVKRTGEKVFLECVQDMDHENMFWYRQDPGLGLRLIYFSYDVKMKEKGDIPEGYSVSREKKERFSLILESASTNQTSMYLCASALAAINEQFFGPGTRLTVL.

In its sample, this clonotype was seen many times. V is TRBV5-8 and J is TRBJ2-7, with D tentatively TRBD2 (5 bases). This CDR3 contains 14 residues. Germline V CDR1 and CDR2: SGHTS, YDEGEE. V shed 0 bases and J shed 5 bases, with 12 bases lying between them. The CDR3, as DNA: TGTGCCAGCAGCTTGGCCCCTACGGAGGACGAGCAGTACTTC. Protein product: CASSLAPTEDEQYF.

This clonotype was seen more than once but under ten times. V gene TRBV5-8 combines with J gene TRBJ2-3, with 7 bases aligning to TRBD2. Germline V gene sequence: CDR1 SGHTS, CDR2 YDEGEE. The CDR3 extends over 19 amino acids. After removal of 0 bases from V and 0 bases from J, the junction contained 13 bases not matched to a gene. The CDR3 spells CASSLGVLAEPTSTDTQYF. The CDR3 DNA follows: TGTGCCAGCAGCTTGGGGGTCCTAGCGGAACCCACTAGCACAGATACGCAGTATTTT.

This clonotype was seen repeatedly, ten times or more. The chain links TRBV12-3 or TRBV12-4 to TRBJ1-5, with a weak D call TRBD1 (6 bases). V gave up 3 bases and J gave up 3 bases, with 9 bases separating them. The CDR3 consists of 14 residues. The DNA of the CDR3 is TGTGCCAGCAGTTTTGGGGACACCAATCAGCCCCAGCATTTT. Its translation is CASSFGDTNQPQHF.

This clonotype was counted at least ten times. The chain recombines TRBV3-1 with TRBJ2-7; D might be TRBD1 (5 bases). Germline V gives CDR1 LGHDT, CDR2 YNNKEL (reference sequence). This CDR3 has 13 residues. V was clipped by 4 bases and J by 3 bases, with 10 bases between them. CDR3 sequence reads: CASSLSGFYEQYF. In DNA form, the CDR3 reads TGTGCCAGCAGCCTTTCAGGGTTCTACGAGCAGTACTTC.

This chain uses TRBV7-2 with TRBJ1-4, with a weak D call TRBD1 (5 bases). Trimming removed 2 bases from V and 8 bases from J, with 12 bases in between. Germline lookup yields CDR1 SGHTA and CDR2 FQGNSA. The CDR3 is 14 amino acids. The CDR3 reads CASSLSRGGEKLFF. The CDR3 nucleotides read TGTGCCAGCAGCTTAAGTCGGGGCGGGGAAAAACTGTTTTTT.

There are many counts of this clonotype. In DNA form, the CDR3 reads TGTGCCAGCTCACCAGCGACGGCCGAGGACACTGAAGCTTTCTTT. It translates to CASSPATAEDTEAFF. The chain joins TRBV18 to TRBJ1-1, with D uncertain. This CDR3 comprises 15 residues. Germline CDR1 is KGHSH and CDR2 is LQKENI. V was shortened by 2 bases and J by 3 bases, with 13 bases between the two germline ends.

The CDR3 loop is CASSWTGDTEAFF. The CDR3 DNA is TGTGCCAGCAGTTGGACAGGGGACACTGAAGCTTTCTTT. The genes are TRBV12-3 or TRBV12-4 and TRBJ1-1; 9 nucleotides agree with TRBD1. The CDR3 runs 13 residues. V lost 4 bases and J lost 3; bases outside the gene matches: 0.

The chain joins TRBV6-2 or TRBV6-3 to TRBJ1-2; TRBD1 might be the D (6 bases). The CDR3 has 16 residues. CDR1 is MNHEY and CDR2 is SVGEGT in the germline V gene. Trimming took 2 bases from V and 6 from J, leaving 19 bases between them. The CDR3 nucleotides are TGTGCCAGCAGTTACGCCGGTGGCAGGGGAGAGGATGGCTACACCTTC. Residues: CASSYAGGRGEDGYTF.

The rearrangement uses TRBV19 and TRBJ1-2; TRBD1 matches at 8 bases. This CDR3 is built from 13 residues. Per the germline V gene, CDR1 is LNHDA and CDR2 is SQIVND (reference sequence). V gave up 3 bases and J gave up 8 bases; unmatched junction bases: 5. The CDR3 sequence is CASSITGGYGYTF. CDR3 coding DNA: TGTGCCAGTAGTATTACAGGGGGATACGGCTACACCTTC.

In regard to this clonotype: A much larger clonotype is one base distant, so this may be a read error. This chain connects TRBV11-1 to TRBJ2-1; D gene unclear. This CDR3 has 10 amino acids. Germline values: CDR1 SGHAT, CDR2 FQDESV (reference sequence). V was trimmed by 5 bases and J by 7 bases, leaving 3 bases between them. CDR3 sequence (DNA): TGTGCCAGCAGCCAAAATGAGCAGTTCTTC. It yields the protein CASSQNEQFF. Using reference TRBV11-1 and TRBJ2-1 for the parts outside the CDR3, the full variable domain is EAEVAQSPRYKITEKSQAVAFWCDPISGHATLYWYRQILGQGPELLVQFQDESVVDDSQLPKDRFSAERLKGVDSTLKIQPAELGDSAMYLCASSQNEQFFGPGTRLTVL.

This clonotype was detected ten times or more. The V and J genes are TRBV20-1 and TRBJ1-1, with 9 positions matching TRBD1. V shed 2 bases and J 1 base; nucleotides not matched to a gene: 14. CDR1 is DFQATT and CDR2 is SNEGSKA in the germline V gene (reference sequence). This CDR3 has 18 amino acids. The CDR3 DNA follows: TGCAGTGCTAGATCCCGTTACAGGGGGCGTTGGGGGAACACTGAAGCTTTCTTT. It specifies CSARSRYRGRWGNTEAFF.

CDR3 amino acids: CASTSGGRKGKLFF. Written as DNA, the CDR3 is TGTGCCAGCACCTCGGGGGGACGAAAGGGAAAACTGTTTTTT. The V gene is TRBV28, the J gene TRBJ1-4; D might be TRBD1 (5 bases). The CDR3 totals 14 residues. The germline V gene has CDR1 MDHEN and CDR2 SYDVKM. V was cut by 7 bases and J by 10 bases, with 19 bases left in between. Full variable domain (rest looked up from reference TRBV28 and TRBJ1-4): DVKVTQSSRYLVKRTGEKVFLECVQDMDHENMFWYRQDPGLGLRLIYFSYDVKMKEKGDIPEGYSVSREKKERFSLILESASTNQTSMYLCASTSGGRKGKLFFGSGTQLSVL.

The V and J genes are TRBV20-1 and TRBJ2-1, with no clear D. Germline-derived CDR1 and CDR2 are DFQATT and SNEGSKA (reference sequence). CDR3 length: 11 residues. Between the trimmed V and J ends, which lost 5 bases and 9 bases, there was a span of 11 bases. The CDR3 region is CSAVRWGEQFF. In DNA form, the CDR3 reads TGCAGTGCTGTCCGTTGGGGTGAGCAGTTCTTC.

This clonotype was seen a few times. J is TRBJ1-2 and V is TRBV7-9; D call uncertain. Between the trimmed V and J ends, which lost 0 bases and 2 bases, there was a span of 16 bases. CDR1 is SEHNR and CDR2 is FQNEAQ in the germline V gene (reference sequence). This CDR3 is 17 amino acids long. For the CDR3, the DNA is TGTGCCAGCAGCTTAGCCCTTGTCGAGGACCACAACTATGGCTACACCTTC. Translated, it gives CASSLALVEDHNYGYTF.

This clonotype occurred many times. The V and J genes are TRBV2 and TRBJ2-5, with 7 bases lining up with TRBD2. This CDR3 region has 15 residues. The germline gives CDR1 SNHLY, CDR2 FYNNEI. With 1 base clipped from V and 5 bases from J, the junction kept 7 bases outside the gene matches. The CDR3: CASSEGGTKMETQYF. DNA of the CDR3: TGTGCCAGCAGTGAAGGGGGGACTAAAATGGAGACCCAGTACTTC.